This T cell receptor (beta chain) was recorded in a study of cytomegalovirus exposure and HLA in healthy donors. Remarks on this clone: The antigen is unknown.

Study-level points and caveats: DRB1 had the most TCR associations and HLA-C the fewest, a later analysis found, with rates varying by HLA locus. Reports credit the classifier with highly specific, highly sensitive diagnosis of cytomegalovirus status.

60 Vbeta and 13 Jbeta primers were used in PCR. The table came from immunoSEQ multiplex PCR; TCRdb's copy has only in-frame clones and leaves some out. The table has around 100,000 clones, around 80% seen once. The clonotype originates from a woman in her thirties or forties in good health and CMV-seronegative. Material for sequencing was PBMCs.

CDR3 sequence: CASSQDRLAGNEQFF. CDR3 coding DNA: TGCGCCAGCAGCCAAGATAGGCTAGCGGGCAATGAGCAGTTCTTC. The chain uses TRBV4-1 and TRBJ2-1, with TRBD2 identical over 8 bases. V lost 0 bases, J lost 6 bases, and 4 bases stayed unmatched. The germline V gene encodes CDR1 MGHRA and CDR2 YSYEKL. CDR3 length: 15 residues.